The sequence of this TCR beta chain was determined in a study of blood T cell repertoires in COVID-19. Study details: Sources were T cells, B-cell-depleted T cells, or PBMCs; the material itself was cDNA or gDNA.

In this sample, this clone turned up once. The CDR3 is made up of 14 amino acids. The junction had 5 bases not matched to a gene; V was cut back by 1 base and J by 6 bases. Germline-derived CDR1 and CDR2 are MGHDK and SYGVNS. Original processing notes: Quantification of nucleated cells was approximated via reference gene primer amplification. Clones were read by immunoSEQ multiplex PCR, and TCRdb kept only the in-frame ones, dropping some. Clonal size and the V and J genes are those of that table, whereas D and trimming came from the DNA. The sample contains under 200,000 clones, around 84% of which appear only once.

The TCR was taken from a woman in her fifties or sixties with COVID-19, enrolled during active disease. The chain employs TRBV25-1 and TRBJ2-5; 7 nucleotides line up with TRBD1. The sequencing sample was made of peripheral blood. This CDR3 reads CASSESGGGKTQYF. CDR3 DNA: TGTGCCAGCAGTGAATCAGGGGGTGGAAAGACCCAGTACTTC.